What follows are 10 T cell receptor beta chains derived from one specimen sequenced in a study of T cell responses to AZD1222 COVID-19 vaccine. Libraries were prepared by immunoSEQ multiplex PCR; TCRdb keeps only in-frame clonotypes and omits some of them. The sample has roughly 84,000 clones, roughly 85% seen once; the top ten hold over 10%. The sequencing here drew on peripheral blood, taken 28 days after the second AZD1222 dose. These receptors were taken from an adult who received the AZD1222 COVID-19 vaccine.

The chain links TRBV3-1 (or the pseudogene TRBV3-2) to TRBJ1-2; D unresolved. The CDR3 consists of 12 residues. Germline values: CDR1 LGHDT, CDR2 YNNKEL (reference sequence). The V end was cut by 1 base, the J end by 8 bases, with 8 bases between. CDR3 amino acids: CASSQVPGGYTF. The CDR3 coding sequence is TGTGCCAGCAGCCAAGTTCCTGGCGGCTACACCTTC.

The V and J genes are TRBV18 and TRBJ1-2, with D unresolved. Germline assignment: CDR1 KGHSH and CDR2 LQKENI. V lost 3 bases and J lost 2, with 7 bases in between. The CDR3 is made up of 13 amino acids. CDR3 protein: CASSPDGNYGYTF. The CDR3 nucleotides read TGTGCCAGCTCACCGGACGGGAACTATGGCTACACCTTC.

The chain joins TRBV28 to TRBJ1-1; no clear D. The CDR3 extends over 14 amino acids. Trimming removed 6 bases from V and 0 bases from J, with 11 bases in between. Germline V gene data show CDR1 as MDHEN and CDR2 as SYDVKM. In DNA form, the CDR3 reads TGTGCCAGCAGCCCTACAAGTTTGAACACTGAAGCTTTCTTT. Its translation is CASSPTSLNTEAFF.

This clone was picked up one time. The V and J genes are TRBV11-3 and TRBJ2-5, with D maybe TRBD2 (6 bases). Germline CDR1 reads SGHNT; CDR2 reads YENEEA. The CDR3 runs to 17 residues. The ends were cut back, 0 bases at V and 5 bases at J, with 19 bases in the middle. CDR3 protein: CASSLDRRKLAQETQYF. DNA for the CDR3: TGTGCCAGCAGCTTAGACCGACGCAAACTAGCTCAGGAGACCCAGTACTTC.

The gene calls are TRBV11-2 and TRBJ2-7; the D is unclear. CDR3 length: 13 residues. The germline V and J ends were trimmed by 0 bases and 2 bases, with 5 bases remaining between them. Germline V gives CDR1 SGHAT, CDR2 FQNNGV. CDR3 nucleotides: TGTGCCAGCAGCTTAGAACCCACCTACGAGCAGTACTTC. It specifies CASSLEPTYEQYF.

CDR3 DNA sequence: TGTGCCAGCAGACGGGGACCGACCTACGAGCAGTACGTC. It is translated as CASRRGPTYEQYV. The chain combines TRBV5-5 with TRBJ2-7; perhaps D is TRBD1 or TRBD2 (5 bases each). Between the trimmed V and J ends, which lost 5 bases and 2 bases, there was a span of 11 bases. The germline gives CDR1 SGHKS, CDR2 YYEKEE (reference sequence). The CDR3 is 13 residues long.

The sample holds a few counts of this clone. The chain recombines TRBV20-1 with TRBJ2-7, with D uncertain. CDR1 DFQATT and CDR2 SNEGSKA come from the germline V gene (reference sequence). The CDR3 spans 11 residues. Trimming took 7 bases from V and 2 from J, leaving 9 bases between them. The CDR3 coding sequence is TGCAGTGGAGCCCGAGCCTACGAGCAGTACTTC. This sequence encodes CSGARAYEQYF.

The rearrangement links TRBV18 to TRBJ2-5; TRBD2 matches at 10 bases. The CDR3 sequence is 17 residues long. V was pared by 3 bases and J by 5 bases, with 12 bases of the junction left unmatched. Germline CDR1 KGHSH, CDR2 LQKENI. CDR3 in amino acids: CASSPTESGGARETQYF. CDR3 DNA sequence: TGTGCCAGCTCACCTACGGAAAGCGGGGGGGCTCGGGAGACCCAGTACTTC.

The chain recombines TRBV29-1 with TRBJ2-5; 11 nucleotides match TRBD1. The J segment lost 5 bases and the V segment lost 7 bases, leaving 12 bases of the junction unmatched. The CDR3 has 15 amino acids. Germline V gene data show CDR1 as SQVTM and CDR2 as ANQGSEA. The CDR3, as DNA: TGCAGCGCCAGGACAGGGGGCGGTCTGCGGGAGACCCAGTACTTC. It translates to CSARTGGGLRETQYF.

V gene TRBV11-2 combines with J gene TRBJ2-3; D perhaps matches TRBD2 (6 bases). The CDR3 is 16 amino acids. CDR1 is SGHAT, CDR2 FQNNGV, per germline. Trimming pared 4 bases from V and 7 bases from J, leaving 21 bases between. CDR3 bases: TGTGCCAGCAGCTATCCCCGGGGCAGGGACTTTAATACGCAGTATTTT. Its translation: CASSYPRGRDFNTQYF.